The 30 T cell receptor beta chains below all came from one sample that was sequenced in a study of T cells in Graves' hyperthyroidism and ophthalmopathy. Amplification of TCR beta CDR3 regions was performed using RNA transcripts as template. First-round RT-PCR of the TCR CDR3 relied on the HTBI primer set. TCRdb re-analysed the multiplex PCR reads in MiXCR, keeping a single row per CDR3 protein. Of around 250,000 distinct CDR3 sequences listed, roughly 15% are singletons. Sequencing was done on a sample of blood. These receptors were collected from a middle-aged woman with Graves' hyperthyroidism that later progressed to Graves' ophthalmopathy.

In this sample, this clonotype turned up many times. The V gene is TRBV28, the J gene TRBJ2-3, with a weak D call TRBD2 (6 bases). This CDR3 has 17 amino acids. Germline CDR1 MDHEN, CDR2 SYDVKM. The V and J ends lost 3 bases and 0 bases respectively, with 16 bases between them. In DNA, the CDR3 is TGTGCCAGCAGTTTGACCAGTACTAGCCTTAGCACAGATACGCAGTATTTT. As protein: CASSLTSTSLSTDTQYF. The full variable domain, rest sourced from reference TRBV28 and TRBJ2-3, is DVKVTQSSRYLVKRTGEKVFLECVQDMDHENMFWYRQDPGLGLRLIYFSYDVKMKEKGDIPEGYSVSREKKERFSLILESASTNQTSMYLCASSLTSTSLSTDTQYFGPGTRLTVL.

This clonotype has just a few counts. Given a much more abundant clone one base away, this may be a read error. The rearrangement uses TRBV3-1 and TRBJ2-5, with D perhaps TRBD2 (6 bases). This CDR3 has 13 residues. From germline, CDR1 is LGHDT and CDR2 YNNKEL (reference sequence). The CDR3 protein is CASSRRGQETQHF. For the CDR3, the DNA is TGTGCCAGCAGCCGGCGGGGCCAAGAGACCCAGCACTTC.

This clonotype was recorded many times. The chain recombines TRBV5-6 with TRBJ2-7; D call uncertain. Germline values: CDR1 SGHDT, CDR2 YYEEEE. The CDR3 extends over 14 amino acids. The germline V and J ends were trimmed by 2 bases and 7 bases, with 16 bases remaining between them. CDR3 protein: CASSFPPVSSEQYF. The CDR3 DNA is TGTGCCAGCAGCTTCCCTCCCGTGTCTTCGGAGCAGTACTTC.

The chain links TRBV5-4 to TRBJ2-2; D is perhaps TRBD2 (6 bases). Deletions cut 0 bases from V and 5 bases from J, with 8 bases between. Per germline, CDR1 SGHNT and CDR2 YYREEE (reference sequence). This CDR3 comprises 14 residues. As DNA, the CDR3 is TGTGCCAGCAGCTTGGGGAGGGGAACCGGGGAGCTGTTTTTT. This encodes CASSLGRGTGELFF.

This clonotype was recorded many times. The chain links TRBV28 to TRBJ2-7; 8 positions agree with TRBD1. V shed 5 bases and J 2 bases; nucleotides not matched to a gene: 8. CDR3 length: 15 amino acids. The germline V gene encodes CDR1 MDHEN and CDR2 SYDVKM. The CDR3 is CASSPRQGRPYEQYF. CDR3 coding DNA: TGTGCCAGCAGTCCAAGACAGGGGAGGCCCTACGAGCAGTACTTC.

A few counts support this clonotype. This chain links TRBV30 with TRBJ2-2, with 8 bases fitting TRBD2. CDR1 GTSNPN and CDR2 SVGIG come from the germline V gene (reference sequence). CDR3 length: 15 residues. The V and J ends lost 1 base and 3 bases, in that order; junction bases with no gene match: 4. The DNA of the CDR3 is TGTGCCTGGAGTGACAGCGGGAGAGACACCGGGGAGCTGTTTTTT. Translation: CAWSDSGRDTGELFF.

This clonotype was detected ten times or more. The CDR3 DNA reads as TGTGCCAGCAGCCTTACTCCTCTCAATGAGCAGTTCTTC. Its protein product is CASSLTPLNEQFF. The V and J genes are TRBV3-1 and TRBJ2-1; D uncertain. Trimming took 4 bases from V and 6 from J, leaving 10 bases between them. The CDR3 is 13 amino acids. Germline V gene sequence: CDR1 LGHDT, CDR2 YNNKEL (reference sequence).

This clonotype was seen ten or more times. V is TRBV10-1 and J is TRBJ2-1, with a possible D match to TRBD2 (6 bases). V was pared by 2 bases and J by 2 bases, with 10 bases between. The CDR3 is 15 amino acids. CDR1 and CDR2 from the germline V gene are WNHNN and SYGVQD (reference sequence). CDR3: CASSETASAYNEQFF. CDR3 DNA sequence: TGCGCCAGCAGTGAGACGGCTAGCGCCTACAATGAGCAGTTCTTC.

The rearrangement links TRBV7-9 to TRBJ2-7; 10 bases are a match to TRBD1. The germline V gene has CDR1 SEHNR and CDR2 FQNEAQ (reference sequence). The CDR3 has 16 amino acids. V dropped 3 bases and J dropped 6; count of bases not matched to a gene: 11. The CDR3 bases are TGTGCCAGCAGCTTTGACCCGGGACAGGGGTTGAGCGAGCAGTACTTC. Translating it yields CASSFDPGQGLSEQYF.

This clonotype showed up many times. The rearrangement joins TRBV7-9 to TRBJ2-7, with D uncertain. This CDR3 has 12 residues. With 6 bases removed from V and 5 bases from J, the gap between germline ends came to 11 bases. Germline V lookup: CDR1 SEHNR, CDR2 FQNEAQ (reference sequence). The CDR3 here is CASSISPDEQYF. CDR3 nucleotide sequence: TGTGCCAGCAGTATATCGCCTGACGAGCAGTACTTC.

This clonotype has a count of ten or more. CDR3 DNA: TGTGCCAGCAGACCCAGCGGGAGTGCGAGCACAGATACGCAGTATTTT. Protein sequence: CASRPSGSASTDTQYF. This chain uses TRBV7-3 with TRBJ2-3; TRBD2 matches 8 bases. J gave up 0 bases and V 6 bases, and 8 bases lay outside the gene matches. This CDR3 has 16 amino acids. The V gene's germline CDR1 is SGHTA and CDR2 FQGTGA. Together with reference TRBV7-3 and TRBJ2-3, the CDR3 gives the full variable domain: GAGVSQTPSNKVTEKGKYVELRCDPISGHTALYWYRQSLGQGPEFLIYFQGTGAADDSGLPNDRFFAVRPEGSVSTLKIQRTERGDSAVYLCASRPSGSASTDTQYFGPGTRLTVL.

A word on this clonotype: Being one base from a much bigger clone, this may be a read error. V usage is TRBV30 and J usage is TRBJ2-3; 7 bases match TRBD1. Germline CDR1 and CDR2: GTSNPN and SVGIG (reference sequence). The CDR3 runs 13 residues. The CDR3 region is CAWSVGGTDTRYF. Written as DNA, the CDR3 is TGTGCCTGGAGTGTAGGGGGCACAGATACGCGGTATTTT.

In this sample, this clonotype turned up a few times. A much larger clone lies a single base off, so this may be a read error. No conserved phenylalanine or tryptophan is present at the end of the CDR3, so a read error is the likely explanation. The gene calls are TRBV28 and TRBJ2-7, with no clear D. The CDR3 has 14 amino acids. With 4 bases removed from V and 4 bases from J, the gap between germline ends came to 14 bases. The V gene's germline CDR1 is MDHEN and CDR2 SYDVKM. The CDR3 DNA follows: TGTGCCAGCAGTTCTGATGGCGGACGGTACGAGCAGTACCTC. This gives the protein CASSSDGGRYEQYL.

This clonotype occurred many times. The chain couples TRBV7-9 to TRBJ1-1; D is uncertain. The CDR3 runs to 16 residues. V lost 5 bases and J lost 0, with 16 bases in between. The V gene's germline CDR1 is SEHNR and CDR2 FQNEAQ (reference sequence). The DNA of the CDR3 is TGTGCCAGCAGCCCGGACCTTGGGCGGATGAACACTGAAGCTTTCTTT. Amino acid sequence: CASSPDLGRMNTEAFF.

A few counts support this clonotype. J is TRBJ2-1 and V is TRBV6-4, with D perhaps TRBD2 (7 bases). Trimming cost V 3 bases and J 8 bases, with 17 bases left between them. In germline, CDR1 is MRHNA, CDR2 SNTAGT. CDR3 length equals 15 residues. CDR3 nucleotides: TGTGCCAGCAGTGAGACGGGGGGCGGAGTGGATGAGCAGTTCTTC. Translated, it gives CASSETGGGVDEQFF.

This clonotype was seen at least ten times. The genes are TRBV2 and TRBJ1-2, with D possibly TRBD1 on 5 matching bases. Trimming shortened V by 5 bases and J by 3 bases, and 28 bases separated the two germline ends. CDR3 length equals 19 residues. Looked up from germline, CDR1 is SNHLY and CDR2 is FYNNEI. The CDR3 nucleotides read TGTGCCAGCAGTAAAGGCCCAGGGATTCATTTTTCCTTTGACTATGGCTACACCTTC. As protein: CASSKGPGIHFSFDYGYTF.

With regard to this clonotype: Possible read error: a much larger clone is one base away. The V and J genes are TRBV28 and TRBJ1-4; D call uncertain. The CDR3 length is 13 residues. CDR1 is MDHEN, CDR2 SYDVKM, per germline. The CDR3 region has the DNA TGTGTCAGCAGGCGGGGTTTTTGGGAAAAACTGTTTTTT. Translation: CVSRRGFWEKLFF. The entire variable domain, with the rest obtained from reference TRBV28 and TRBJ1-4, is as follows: DVKVTQSSRYLVKRTGEKVFLECVQDMDHENMFWYRQDPGLGLRLIYFSYDVKMKEKGDIPEGYSVSREKKERFSLILESASTNQTSMYLCVSRRGFWEKLFFGSGTQLSVL.

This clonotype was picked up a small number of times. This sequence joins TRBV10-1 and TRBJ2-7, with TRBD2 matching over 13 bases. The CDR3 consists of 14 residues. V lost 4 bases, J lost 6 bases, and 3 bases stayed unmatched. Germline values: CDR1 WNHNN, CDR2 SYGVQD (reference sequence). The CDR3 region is CASSGLAGGSEQYF. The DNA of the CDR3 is TGCGCCAGCAGTGGACTAGCGGGAGGCTCCGAGCAGTACTTC.

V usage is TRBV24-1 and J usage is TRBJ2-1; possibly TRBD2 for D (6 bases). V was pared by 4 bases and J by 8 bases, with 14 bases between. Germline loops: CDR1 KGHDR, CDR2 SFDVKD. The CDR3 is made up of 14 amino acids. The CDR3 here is CATSDWLWGDEQFF. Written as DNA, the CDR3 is TGTGCCACCAGTGACTGGTTGTGGGGGGATGAGCAGTTCTTC.

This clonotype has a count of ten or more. CDR3 amino acids: CASSLGTLIDYEQYF. In DNA, the CDR3 is TGTGCCAGCAGCTTGGGGACACTGATTGACTACGAGCAGTACTTC. The chain combines TRBV11-2 with TRBJ2-7; D might be TRBD1 (6 bases). Trimming shortened V by 3 bases and J by 3 bases, and 15 bases separated the two germline ends. The CDR3 consists of 15 residues. CDR1 is SGHAT and CDR2 is FQNNGV in the germline V gene.

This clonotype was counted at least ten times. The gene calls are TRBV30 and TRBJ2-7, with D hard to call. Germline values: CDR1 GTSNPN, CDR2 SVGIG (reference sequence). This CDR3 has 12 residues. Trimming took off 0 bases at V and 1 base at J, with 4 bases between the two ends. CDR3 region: CAWSVSSYEQYF. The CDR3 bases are TGTGCCTGGAGTGTCTCTTCCTACGAGCAGTACTTC.

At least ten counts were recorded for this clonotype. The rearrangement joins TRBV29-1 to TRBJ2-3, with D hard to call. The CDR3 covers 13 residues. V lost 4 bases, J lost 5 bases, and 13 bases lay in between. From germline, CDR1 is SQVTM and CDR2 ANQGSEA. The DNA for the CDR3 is TGCAGCGTTGGAGGTAGCCAGAGAGATACGCAGTATTTT. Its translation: CSVGGSQRDTQYF.

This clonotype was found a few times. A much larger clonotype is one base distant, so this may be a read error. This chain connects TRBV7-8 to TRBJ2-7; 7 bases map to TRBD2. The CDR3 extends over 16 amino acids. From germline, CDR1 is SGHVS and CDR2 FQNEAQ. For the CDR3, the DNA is TGTGCCTGCAGCTTTGGCGGTCTAGCGGCCGGTTACGAGCAGTACTTC. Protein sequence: CACSFGGLAAGYEQYF. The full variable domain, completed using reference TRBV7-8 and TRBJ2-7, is GAGVSQSPRYKVAKRGQDVALRCDPISGHVSLFWYQQALGQGPEFLTYFQNEAQLDKSGLPSDRFFAERPEGSVSTLKIQRTQQEDSAVYLCACSFGGLAAGYEQYFGPGTRLTVT.

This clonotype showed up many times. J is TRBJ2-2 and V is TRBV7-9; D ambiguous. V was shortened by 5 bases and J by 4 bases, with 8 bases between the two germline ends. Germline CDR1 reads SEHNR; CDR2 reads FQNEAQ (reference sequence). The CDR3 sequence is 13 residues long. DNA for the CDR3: TGTGCCAGCAGCCCTCACCTCACCGGGGAGCTGTTTTTT. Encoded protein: CASSPHLTGELFF.

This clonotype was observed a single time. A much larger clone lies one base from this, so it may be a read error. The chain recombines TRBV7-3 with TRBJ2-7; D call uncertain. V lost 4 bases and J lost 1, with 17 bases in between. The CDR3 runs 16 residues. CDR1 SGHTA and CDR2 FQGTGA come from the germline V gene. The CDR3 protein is CASSYPHGLWSYEQYF. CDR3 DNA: TGTGCCAGCAGCTACCCCCACGGGTTGTGGTCCTACGAGCAGTACTTC.

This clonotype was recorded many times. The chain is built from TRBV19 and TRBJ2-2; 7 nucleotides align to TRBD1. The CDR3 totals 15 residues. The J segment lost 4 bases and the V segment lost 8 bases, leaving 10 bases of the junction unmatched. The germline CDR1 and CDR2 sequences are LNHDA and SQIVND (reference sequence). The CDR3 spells CASRDRLSVTGELFF. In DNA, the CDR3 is TGTGCCAGTCGGGACAGATTGTCGGTCACCGGGGAGCTGTTTTTT.

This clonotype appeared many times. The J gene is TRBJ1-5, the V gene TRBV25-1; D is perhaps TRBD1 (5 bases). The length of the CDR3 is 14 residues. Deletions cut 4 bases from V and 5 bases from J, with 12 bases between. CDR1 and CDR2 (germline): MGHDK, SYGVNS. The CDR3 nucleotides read TGTGCCAGCAGTGGGATAGGGACTCATCAGCCCCAGCATTTT. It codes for CASSGIGTHQPQHF.

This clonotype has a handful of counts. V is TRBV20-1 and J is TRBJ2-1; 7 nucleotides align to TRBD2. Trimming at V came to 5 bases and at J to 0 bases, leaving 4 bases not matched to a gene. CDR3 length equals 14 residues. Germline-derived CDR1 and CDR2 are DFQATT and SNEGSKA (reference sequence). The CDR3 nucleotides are TGCAGTGCTCTTCGACTAGCCTCCTACAATGAGCAGTTCTTC. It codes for CSALRLASYNEQFF.

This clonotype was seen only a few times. The CDR3 coding sequence is TGTGCCAGCACCGTCTCTGTGGGTGAGCAGTTCTTC. Protein: CASTVSVGEQFF. The chain carries TRBV28 and TRBJ2-1; no definite D call. The V end was cut by 7 bases, the J end by 9 bases, with 13 bases between. CDR1 and CDR2 (germline): MDHEN, SYDVKM. The CDR3 totals 12 residues.

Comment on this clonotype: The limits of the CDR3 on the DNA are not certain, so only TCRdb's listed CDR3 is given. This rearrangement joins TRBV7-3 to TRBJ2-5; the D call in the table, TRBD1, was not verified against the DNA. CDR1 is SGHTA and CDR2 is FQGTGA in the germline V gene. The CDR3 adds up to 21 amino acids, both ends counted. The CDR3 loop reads CASSSFRLRFGAGTRQETQYF.